The rows below give T cell receptor beta chains drawn from one sample of a study of OX40 agonist ivuxolimab in advanced cancers. The table came from immunoSEQ multiplex PCR; TCRdb's copy has only in-frame clones and leaves some out. The sample includes 73,000 or so clones, 85% seen only once; the top ten take roughly 0.66%. The material was CD4+ or CD8+ T cells sorted from blood, obtained in a trial of the OX40 agonist ivuxolimab. The receptors come from an adult with an advanced solid tumor such as melanoma, head and neck, liver or kidney cancer. Both conserved end residues are part of each CDR3. Fields, in order: clone size, J gene, V gene, D gene, CDR3 protein, CDR3 DNA. A D gene is named only where the DNA matches it firmly. For some rows the clone size is stated as once, few or many, or as a class when expanded; others skip it.

>.|TRBJ1-5|TRBV27|.
CASSLQGGQPQHF
TGTGCCAGCAGTTTACAGGGCGGGCAGCCCCAGCATTTT
>.|TRBJ2-7|TRBV6-5|.
CASSLGVGEQYF
TGTGCCAGCAGTCTGGGGGTTGGGGAGCAGTACTTC
>.|TRBJ1-1|TRBV18|.
CASSPPGYTEAFF
TGTGCCAGCTCACCCCCAGGGTATACTGAAGCTTTCTTT
>.|TRBJ1-3|TRBV30|.
CAWGDGTSGNTIYF
TGTGCCTGGGGGGACGGAACCTCTGGAAACACCATATATTTT
>.|TRBJ1-2|TRBV10-3|TRBD1
CANRGTQNYGYTF
TGTGCCAACAGGGGGACTCAAAACTATGGCTACACCTTC
>.|TRBJ2-5|TRBV7-6|TRBD1
CASSKTTGSYQETQYF
TGTGCCAGCAGCAAGACGACAGGGAGCTACCAAGAGACCCAGTACTTC
>.|TRBJ1-2|TRBV7-9|TRBD1
CASTVGGRTNYGYTF
TGTGCCAGCACCGTAGGGGGCAGAACTAACTATGGCTACACCTTC
>.|TRBJ2-1|TRBV27|TRBD1
CASSFRGPGQGANEQFF
TGTGCCAGCAGTTTTAGGGGTCCGGGACAGGGGGCAAATGAGCAGTTCTTC
>few|TRBJ1-1|TRBV6-5|TRBD1
CASARQGGDTEAFF
TGTGCCAGCGCTCGACAGGGGGGGGACACTGAAGCTTTCTTT
>.|TRBJ2-3|TRBV13|TRBD2
CASSLASGGADTQYF
TGTGCCAGCAGCTTAGCTAGCGGGGGGGCCGATACGCAGTATTTT
>.|TRBJ2-3|TRBV11-2|TRBD2
CASSSTSPSLTDTQYF
TGTGCCAGCAGCTCGACTAGCCCCTCTCTCACAGATACGCAGTATTTT
>.|TRBJ1-2|TRBV5-4|.
CASSLAKGDYGYTF
TGTGCCAGCAGCTTGGCCAAGGGGGACTATGGCTACACCTTC
>.|TRBJ2-1|TRBV6-6|.
CASRPSFTTDNEQFF
TGTGCCAGCAGGCCTTCATTCACCACCGACAATGAGCAGTTCTTC
>.|TRBJ2-5|TRBV7-6|.
CASSGPLTDEETQYF
TGTGCCAGCAGCGGACCGCTGACAGACGAAGAGACCCAGTACTTC
>.|TRBJ2-7|TRBV19|TRBD1
CASSHRDRGLDEQYF
TGTGCCAGTAGTCACCGGGACAGGGGGCTTGACGAGCAGTACTTC
>.|TRBJ1-2|TRBV4-3|TRBD1
CASSQSAGGPYYGYTF
TGCGCCAGCAGCCAAAGCGCAGGGGGCCCTTACTATGGCTACACCTTC
>.|TRBJ1-1|TRBV6-5|.
CASRNLLVGFTEAFF
TGTGCCAGCAGAAATCTACTAGTAGGGTTCACTGAAGCTTTCTTT
>.|TRBJ1-2|TRBV30|TRBD1
CAWSETQGVRNYGYTF
TGTGCCTGGAGTGAAACCCAGGGGGTGAGGAACTATGGCTACACCTTC
>.|TRBJ1-3|TRBV7-2|.
CASSSRWGGFSGNTIYF
TGTGCCAGCAGCTCCAGGTGGGGGGGTTTCTCTGGAAACACCATATATTTT
>.|TRBJ2-7|TRBV4-2|TRBD1
CASSQADRGSYEQYF
TGTGCCAGCAGCCAAGCGGACAGGGGGTCCTACGAGCAGTACTTC
>.|TRBJ2-7|TRBV5-4|TRBD2
CASSGRGSSGGLYEQYF
TGTGCCAGCAGCGGGCGAGGGAGTAGCGGGGGACTATACGAGCAGTACTTC
>.|TRBJ2-5|TRBV7-8|.
CASAWGPQETQYF
TGTGCCAGTGCCTGGGGGCCCCAAGAGACCCAGTACTTC